These T cell receptor beta chains were read from a single sample in a study of vaccination effects on CD4 cells after COVID-19. Generated by immunoSEQ multiplex PCR, the TCRdb table keeps only in-frame clones and is missing some. The sample lists roughly 23,000 clones; more than 65% were seen once. Which antigens these TCRs recognize remains unknown. Sequenced material: CD4+ T cells from PBMCs cultured with HCoV-NL63 spike peptides, taken after COVID-19 vaccination. The receptors stem from a human donor who received a COVID-19 vaccine. CDR3s include the opening cysteine and the closing phenylalanine or tryptophan. D genes are given only for firm matches. Only some rows state a clone size, as once, few, many or a class for expanded clones.

NA	TRBV28	NA	TRBJ2-2	CASSFGQGPTGELFF	TGTGCCAGCAGTTTTGGCCAGGGGCCTACCGGGGAGCTGTTTTTT
NA	TRBV9	NA	TRBJ2-3	CASSVKEGVTDTQYF	TGTGCCAGCAGCGTAAAGGAGGGGGTGACAGATACGCAGTATTTT
TRBD1	TRBV28	large	TRBJ1-4	CASSPPDRVREKLFF	TGTGCCAGCAGCCCCCCCGACAGGGTTCGGGAAAAACTGTTTTTT
TRBD1	TRBV6-5	NA	TRBJ1-1	CASSYSGQGRTEAFF	TGTGCCAGCAGTTACTCGGGACAGGGTCGGACTGAAGCTTTCTTT
TRBD2	TRBV5-4	NA	TRBJ2-7	CASSLVGAGGEYF	TGTGCCAGCAGCTTGGTAGGAGCGGGGGGGGAGTACTTC
NA	TRBV5-6	NA	TRBJ2-7	CASSLLGPNPYEQYF	TGTGCCAGCAGCTTACTCGGGCCAAACCCCTACGAGCAGTACTTC
TRBD2	TRBV27	NA	TRBJ2-3	CASSLSNGGGTDTQYF	TGTGCCAGCAGTTTATCGAACGGGGGGGGCACAGATACGCAGTATTTT
TRBD2	TRBV7-6	NA	TRBJ2-3	CASSFRLAGGQEGTDTQYF	TGTGCCAGCAGCTTTAGACTAGCGGGGGGGCAAGAGGGCACAGATACGCAGTATTTT
NA	TRBV5-1	once	TRBJ1-2	CASSLDRVADGYTF	TGCGCCAGCAGCTTGGATAGGGTGGCGGACGGCTACACCTTC
NA	TRBV19	few	TRBJ1-1	CASSIGGLRVNTEAFF	TGTGCCAGTAGTATAGGGGGCCTCCGGGTGAACACTGAAGCTTTCTTT